This TCR beta chain was obtained from a study of breast tumors, draining lymph nodes, adjacent tissues. Study-wide points: Tumor T cell lymph node origin was a supported hypothesis, not proven. Tumor TCR diversity was below lymph nodes but above nontumor tissue. Compared with basal-like, luminal-like tumors shared significantly more repertoire with nontumor tissue.

TCRdb processed the multiplex PCR reads anew with MiXCR; each CDR3 protein has one entry. The repertoire has some 150,000 distinct CDR3 sequences, under 25% of them found once; the top ten carry roughly 2.6%. In its sample, this clonotype was seen many times. The antigen remains undetermined. Breast cancer patients provided tissue from their axillary draining lymph nodes. With 7 bases removed from V and 7 bases from J, the gap between germline ends came to 10 bases. The CDR3 runs to 12 residues. The germline V gene encodes CDR1 SGHDN and CDR2 FVKESK. This chain connects TRBV14 to TRBJ2-2; D is perhaps TRBD2 (5 bases). This TCR came from a female donor with breast cancer. Some clones in this sample may be carry-over from other donors' samples. Specimen: axillary lymph node tissue. The chain's CDR3 is CASKLGGGELFF. The DNA for the CDR3 is TGTGCCAGCAAGCTTGGAGGCGGGGAGCTGTTTTTT.